The 31 T cell receptor beta chains below come from one sample, sequenced in a study of T cell repertoires in cytomegalovirus infection. Antigens for these TCRs are unknown. MiXCR was run by TCRdb on the reads, yielding one entry per CDR3 protein. The top ten clones hold about 55% of a sample with 50,000 or so distinct CDR3 sequences, about a fifth of them seen once. Here the sequenced sample was CD8+ T cells from cultured PBMCs, taken from culture after CMV antigen stimulation. All receptors come from a human donor in good health (CMV status not recorded). Some clones in this sample may be carry-over from other donors' samples.

This clonotype turned up a few times. The V gene is TRBV20-1, the J gene TRBJ2-7; TRBD2 agrees at 12 bases. Germline CDR1 and CDR2: DFQATT and SNEGSKA (reference sequence). The junction had 4 bases not matched to a gene; V was cut back by 6 bases and J by 1 base. The CDR3 covers 14 residues. CDR3 region: CSALTSGGSYEQYF. CDR3 nucleotides: TGCAGTGCCCTGACTAGCGGGGGATCCTACGAGCAGTACTTC.

There are many counts of this clonotype. CDR3 bases: TGTGCCAGCAGCTCCGTTCTCCGGGACAGGGGGAATCAGCCCCAGCATTTT. Protein: CASSSVLRDRGNQPQHF. The chain is built from TRBV6-6 and TRBJ1-5; 11 bases are a match to TRBD1. With V trimmed by 6 bases and J by 4 bases, 11 bases remained unmatched. The CDR3 spans 17 residues. CDR1 is MNHNY and CDR2 is SVGAGI in the germline V gene (reference sequence).

In this sample, this clonotype turned up a few times. This sequence joins TRBV30 and TRBJ2-3, with D unresolved. The CDR3 runs 12 residues. Germline-derived CDR1 and CDR2 are GTSNPN and SVGIG (reference sequence). The V end was cut by 0 bases, the J end by 6 bases, with 7 bases between. In nucleotides, the CDR3 is TGTGCCTGGAGTGTACAAGGGGATACGCAGTATTTT. Translation gives CAWSVQGDTQYF.

The chain is built from TRBV6-1 and TRBJ1-2; D gene ambiguous. The CDR3 is made up of 15 amino acids. V was cut by 4 bases and J by 3 bases, with 15 bases left in between. The germline V gene has CDR1 MNHNS and CDR2 SASEGT. The CDR3 coding sequence is TGTGCCAGCAGTGGACCCCGCGAGATAGACTATGGCTACACCTTC. It encodes CASSGPREIDYGYTF.

This clonotype was picked up many times. This rearrangement joins TRBV5-4 to TRBJ1-2, with D tentatively TRBD1 (5 bases). This CDR3 is 11 amino acids long. Germline values: CDR1 SGHNT, CDR2 YYREEE (reference sequence). CDR3 DNA sequence: TGTGTCAGGGCCACGTACTATGGCTACACCTTC. It yields the protein CVRATYYGYTF.

This clonotype was counted ten times or more. This chain joins TRBV7-9 and TRBJ2-3, with 7 bases that match TRBD1. This CDR3 is built from 13 residues. The ends lost 7 bases at V and 12 bases at J; junction bases unmatched: 13. Germline assignment: CDR1 SEHNR and CDR2 FQNEAQ (reference sequence). The DNA of the CDR3 is TGTGCCAGCACCCCTCTCGGCGGACAGGTTCAGTATTTT. It is translated as CASTPLGGQVQYF.

Comments on this clonotype: A much larger clone differs by one base, so this may be a read error. This rearrangement joins TRBV6-2 or TRBV6-3 to TRBJ2-1; 9 bases fit TRBD2. Per germline, CDR1 MNHEY and CDR2 SVGEGT. With 11 bases clipped from V and 8 bases from J, the junction kept 7 bases outside the gene matches. The CDR3 is 12 residues long. CDR3 sequence: CACGGAWDEQFF. The CDR3 DNA is TGTGCCTGCGGGGGGGCCTGGGATGAGCAGTTCTTC.

This clonotype was picked up many times. This sequence joins TRBV12-3 or TRBV12-4 and TRBJ2-2, with D unresolved. V shed 2 bases and J shed 4 bases, with 5 bases lying between them. The CDR3 totals 13 residues. CDR3 coding DNA: TGTGCCAGCAGTTTACGACTCACCGGGGAGCTGTTTTTT. Translating it yields CASSLRLTGELFF.

The rearrangement links TRBV2 to TRBJ2-5; 10 nucleotides match TRBD1. Losses at the gene ends were 3 bases for V and 5 bases for J; bases not matched to a gene: 12. There are 17 residues in the CDR3. The V gene's germline CDR1 is SNHLY and CDR2 FYNNEI. The CDR3: CASSDPVPTGGAETQYF. CDR3 DNA: TGTGCCAGCAGTGATCCCGTCCCGACAGGGGGCGCCGAGACCCAGTACTTC.

This clonotype was observed many times. The gene calls are TRBV6-5 and TRBJ1-2; D is unclear. V lost 6 bases to trimming and J lost 5 bases, with 13 bases between them. Germline V CDR1 and CDR2: MNHEY, SVGAGI. CDR3 length equals 13 residues. This CDR3 is CASSQADYYGYTF. CDR3 DNA sequence: TGTGCCAGCAGCCAGGCGGATTATTATGGCTACACCTTC.

The table lists this clonotype with many counts. V is TRBV4-2 and J is TRBJ2-5, with TRBD1 matching 7 bases. The V gene's germline CDR1 is LGHNA and CDR2 YNFKEQ. V lost 2 bases and J lost 5; bases outside the gene matches: 8. The CDR3 length is 15 residues. CDR3 nucleotide sequence: TGTGCCAGCAGCCAACTAACAGGGGTTGGGGAGACCCAGTACTTC. This translates into CASSQLTGVGETQYF.

This clonotype was picked up a small number of times. The chain links TRBV6-1 to TRBJ2-7; a weak D match, TRBD1 (7 bases). V was trimmed by 8 bases and J by 0 bases, leaving 14 bases between them. The germline gives CDR1 MNHNS, CDR2 SASEGT. The CDR3 sequence is 14 residues long. This CDR3 reads CASAPQGGSYEQYF. The CDR3 coding sequence is TGTGCCAGCGCTCCCCAGGGGGGCTCCTACGAGCAGTACTTC.

There are many counts of this clonotype. The chain couples TRBV28 to TRBJ2-3; 7 bases match TRBD2. The junction had 4 bases not matched to a gene; V was cut back by 1 base and J by 3 bases. The CDR3 totals 15 residues. The germline gives CDR1 MDHEN, CDR2 SYDVKM. CDR3 nucleotides: TGTGCCAGCAGTTTATTCATGGGGGGGACAGATACGCAGTATTTT. Its translation is CASSLFMGGTDTQYF.

Many counts were recorded for this clonotype. J is TRBJ2-3 and V is TRBV7-2, with 9 bases fitting TRBD2. The length of the CDR3 is 14 residues. After removal of 3 bases from V and 6 bases from J, the junction contained 4 bases not matched to a gene. Per the germline V gene, CDR1 is SGHTA and CDR2 is FQGNSA. The CDR3 is CASSFSGGKDTQYF. DNA of the CDR3: TGTGCCAGCAGCTTCAGCGGGGGGAAGGATACGCAGTATTTT.

This clonotype has just a few counts. The J gene is TRBJ1-1, the V gene TRBV7-2, with D perhaps matching TRBD1 (6 bases). Germline CDR1 SGHTA, CDR2 FQGNSA. This CDR3 spans 14 amino acids. The V end was cut by 5 bases, the J end by 6 bases, with 16 bases between. The CDR3 here is CASSPLDRWAEAFF. For the CDR3, the DNA is TGTGCCAGCAGCCCCCTGGACAGATGGGCTGAAGCTTTCTTT.

The chain has TRBV6-2 or TRBV6-3 and TRBJ1-1, with a weak D call TRBD1 (6 bases). Germline-derived CDR1 and CDR2 are MNHEY and SVGEGT. Trimming pared 6 bases from V and 7 bases from J, leaving 18 bases between. The length of the CDR3 is 14 residues. CDR3 nucleotide sequence: TGTGCCAGCAGCCGTGGGACACCAAAGGATGAAGCTTTCTTT. This gives the protein CASSRGTPKDEAFF.

This clonotype was seen repeatedly, ten times or more. This chain uses TRBV27 with TRBJ2-7; 7 bases map to TRBD1. Trimming removed 5 bases from V and 7 bases from J; junction bases left unmatched: 8. CDR1 and CDR2 (germline): MNHEY, SMNVEV (reference sequence). The CDR3 is 13 residues long. CDR3 sequence: CASSGTGVREQYF. In DNA, the CDR3 is TGTGCCAGCAGTGGTACAGGGGTTAGGGAGCAGTACTTC.

This clonotype was found many times. This chain uses TRBV4-3 with TRBJ1-1, with 7 positions matching TRBD1. This CDR3 spans 18 amino acids. Germline assignment: CDR1 LGHNA and CDR2 YSLEER. With V trimmed by 0 bases and J by 0 bases, 10 bases remained unmatched. The CDR3: CASSQDRLDRFVNTEAFF. The DNA for the CDR3 is TGCGCCAGCAGCCAAGATCGGCTGGACAGGTTCGTGAACACTGAAGCTTTCTTT.

This clonotype was seen repeatedly, ten times or more. The chain couples TRBV7-8 to TRBJ1-1, with 8 bases fitting TRBD1. The CDR3 is 14 amino acids. Germline CDR1 reads SGHVS; CDR2 reads FQNEAQ. After removal of 4 bases from V and 5 bases from J, the junction contained 6 bases not matched to a gene. Here the CDR3 reads CASSSGQGVTEAFF. DNA for the CDR3: TGTGCCAGCAGCTCCGGACAGGGAGTGACTGAAGCTTTCTTT. Filled out from reference TRBV7-8 and TRBJ1-1, the complete variable domain reads GAGVSQSPRYKVAKRGQDVALRCDPISGHVSLFWYQQALGQGPEFLTYFQNEAQLDKSGLPSDRFFAERPEGSVSTLKIQRTQQEDSAVYLCASSSGQGVTEAFFGQGTRLTVV.

At least ten counts were recorded for this clonotype. V gene TRBV7-8 combines with J gene TRBJ2-5; 13 nucleotides agree with TRBD2. V lost 1 base to trimming and J lost 5 bases; unmatched junction nucleotides: 10. Germline V CDR1 and CDR2: SGHVS, FQNEAQ. This CDR3 spans 18 amino acids. The CDR3: CASSLVGLAGVSMETQYF. The CDR3 DNA sequence: TGTGCCAGCAGCTTAGTTGGACTAGCGGGAGTTAGTATGGAGACCCAGTACTTC.

This clonotype appeared a few times. The chain uses TRBV27 and TRBJ2-4; 8 bases are a match to TRBD1. CDR3 size: 15 residues. V lost 0 bases and J lost 7; bases outside the gene matches: 5. Germline loops: CDR1 MNHEY, CDR2 SMNVEV (reference sequence). CDR3 nucleotides: TGTGCCAGCAGTTTATCAACAGGGGGGACGAACATTCAGTACTTC. This gives the protein CASSLSTGGTNIQYF.

This clonotype was counted between two and nine times. V gene TRBV19 combines with J gene TRBJ1-3, with TRBD1 matching over 7 bases. V gave up 6 bases and J gave up 2 bases; unmatched junction bases: 7. The CDR3 length is 15 residues. CDR1 and CDR2 from the germline V gene are LNHDA and SQIVND (reference sequence). CDR3 sequence reads: CASSFLTGAGNTIYF. The CDR3 DNA reads as TGTGCCAGTAGCTTCTTAACAGGGGCTGGAAACACCATATATTTT.

Points on this clonotype: At one boundary the junction diverges from the germline segment, which might be a read error. This chain connects TRBV14 to TRBJ1-1; D is possibly TRBD1 (6 bases). CDR3 length: 14 amino acids. Per the germline V gene, CDR1 is SGHDN and CDR2 is FVKESK. The CDR3 loop is CASSKEGGLAEAFF. CDR3 DNA sequence: TGTGCCAGCAGCAAAGAGGGGGGTTTGGCTGAAGCTTTCTTT. Filled out from reference TRBV14 and TRBJ1-1, the complete variable domain reads EAGVTQFPSHSVIEKGQTVTLRCDPISGHDNLYWYRRVMGKEIKFLLHFVKESKQDESGMPNNRFLAERTGGTYSTLKVQPAELEDSGVYFCASSKEGGLAEAFFGQGTRLTVV.

Ten or more counts support this clonotype. CDR3 in DNA: TGTGCCAGCAGCTTCCCACTCTTGGACAGGGGCGACGAGCAGTACTTC. Amino acids: CASSFPLLDRGDEQYF. The rearrangement links TRBV7-2 to TRBJ2-7; 9 positions agree with TRBD1. The germline gives CDR1 SGHTA, CDR2 FQGNSA. There are 16 residues in the CDR3. The trim removed 3 bases at V and 5 bases at J, leaving 11 bases unmatched.

This clonotype has only a few counts. The chain combines TRBV6-2 or TRBV6-3 with TRBJ1-1, with D hard to call. The germline V gene encodes CDR1 MNHEY and CDR2 SVGEGT. The CDR3 sequence is 13 residues long. With 6 bases removed from V and 4 bases from J, the gap between germline ends came to 12 bases. CDR3 nucleotide sequence: TGTGCCAGCAGCCGGGGTTTCCTCACTGAAGCTTTCTTT. This sequence encodes CASSRGFLTEAFF.

This clonotype showed up just a few times. The chain recombines TRBV20-1 with TRBJ2-2; 11 nucleotides match TRBD2. From germline, CDR1 is DFQATT and CDR2 SNEGSKA (reference sequence). The V and J ends lost 0 bases and 6 bases, in that order; junction bases with no gene match: 12. This CDR3 is built from 18 residues. Here the CDR3 DNA reads TGCAGTGCTAGAGACCCCACTAGCGGGGGCCCCCAGGCCGGGGAGCTGTTTTTT. This translates into CSARDPTSGGPQAGELFF.

This clonotype was seen repeatedly, ten times or more. J is TRBJ2-7 and V is TRBV29-1; tentative D call: TRBD1 (6 bases). Trimming left V 7 bases short and J 3 bases short, with 16 bases between. Germline CDR1 SQVTM, CDR2 ANQGSEA. The CDR3 has 13 residues. CDR3 amino acids: CSAKPTGSYEQYF. The CDR3 coding sequence is TGCAGCGCAAAGCCTACAGGGAGCTACGAGCAGTACTTC.

The chain employs TRBV28 and TRBJ2-5, with 13 bases matching TRBD2. The length of the CDR3 is 16 residues. Germline V gives CDR1 MDHEN, CDR2 SYDVKM. J gave up 9 bases and V 8 bases, and 15 bases lay outside the gene matches. Here the CDR3 reads CASGPRLAGGRGAQYF. CDR3 DNA sequence: TGTGCCAGCGGTCCTCGACTAGCGGGGGGCCGGGGGGCCCAGTACTTC.

By share of the sample, this clonotype is medium-sized. This chain uses TRBV27 with TRBJ2-3, with D unresolved. The germline V and J ends were trimmed by 5 bases and 0 bases, with 6 bases remaining between them. In germline, CDR1 is MNHEY, CDR2 SMNVEV (reference sequence). CDR3 length: 13 residues. CDR3 loop: CASSPKSTDTQYF. The CDR3 nucleotides read TGTGCCAGCAGTCCCAAAAGCACAGATACGCAGTATTTT.

This chain connects TRBV19 to TRBJ1-2, with 8 bases matching TRBD1. The CDR3 is 15 amino acids. V trimming: 6 bases; J trimming: 8 bases; junction bases outside the gene matches: 14. Germline V gives CDR1 LNHDA, CDR2 SQIVND (reference sequence). CDR3 in DNA: TGTGCCAGTAGGTCAAGGGACAGGACCCCGGGGGGCTACACCTTC. Its translation: CASRSRDRTPGGYTF.

The rearrangement uses TRBV3-1 and TRBJ2-5, with D possibly TRBD2 on 6 matching bases. V was clipped by 1 base and J by 5 bases, with 14 bases between them. The V gene's germline CDR1 is LGHDT and CDR2 YNNKEL (reference sequence). The CDR3 totals 15 residues. The CDR3 here is CASSQGREMPETQYF. The CDR3 DNA is TGTGCCAGCAGCCAAGGACGGGAGATGCCGGAGACCCAGTACTTC.